Sequencing of this T cell receptor (beta chain) was carried out in a study of T cell responses to AZD1222 COVID-19 vaccine. The protocol was immunoSEQ multiplex PCR, while the TCRdb copy is restricted to in-frame clones and leaves out a portion. The sample shows 130,000 or so clones, about 90% of them seen only once. A few counts support this clone. This receptor was taken from an adult in good health. The source was peripheral blood, collected on day 0 of AZD1222 vaccination.

The CDR3 protein is CAWSVQLLSPGGNQPQHF. For the CDR3, the DNA is TGTGCCTGGAGTGTACAGTTATTGAGTCCGGGGGGCAATCAGCCCCAGCATTTT. The chain is built from TRBV30 and TRBJ1-5; tentative D call: TRBD1 (5 bases). V gave up 0 bases and J gave up 2 bases, with 20 bases separating them. The CDR3 has 18 amino acids. Germline V gene data show CDR1 as GTSNPN and CDR2 as SVGIG (reference sequence). The variable domain in full, completed from reference TRBV30 and TRBJ1-5, reads SQTIHQWPATLVQPVGSPLSLECTVEGTSNPNLYWYRQAAGRGLQLLFYSVGIGQISSEVPQNLSASRPQDRQFILSSKKLLLSDSGFYLCAWSVQLLSPGGNQPQHFGDGTRLSIL.